A selection of T cell receptor beta chains follows, all from one sample in a study of blood T cell repertoires in COVID-19. Sequencing used immunoSEQ multiplex PCR; TCRdb keeps in-frame clones, though not all of them. The sample gives about 480,000 clones, about 91% of which show up once; around 0.95% is in the top ten. The sequencing input was peripheral blood. Receptors were obtained from a man aged 18 to 30 with COVID-19, enrolled during active disease. CDR3s include the opening cysteine and the closing phenylalanine or tryptophan. The D gene is left open where the match is weak. Size is stated for part of the rows, as once, few or many counts, or as a class when the clone is expanded.

TRBV18	.	TRBJ2-4	TRBD1	TGTGCCAGCTCACCAGTACAGGGGGCGGCCAAAAACATTCAGTACTTC	CASSPVQGAAKNIQYF
TRBV6-2/TRBV6-3	.	TRBJ2-5	.	TGTGCCAGCAGTTACAACCGGTTGCGGGAGACCCAGTACTTC	CASSYNRLRETQYF
TRBV12-3/TRBV12-4	.	TRBJ2-5	.	TGTGCCAGCAGTCGACTGAGTGGAGAGACCCAGTACTTC	CASSRLSGETQYF
TRBV7-9	.	TRBJ1-4	TRBD1	TGTGCCAGCAGCTCACGACAGGGTAATGAAAAACTGTTTTTT	CASSSRQGNEKLFF
TRBV3-1/TRBV3-2	.	TRBJ2-3	.	TGTGCCAGCAGCCCCACGGGAGATACGCAGTATTTT	CASSPTGDTQYF
TRBV18	.	TRBJ2-7	.	TGTGCCAGCTCACCCAGTCCACAGGGCCACGAGCAGTACTTC	CASSPSPQGHEQYF
TRBV11-2	.	TRBJ2-5	.	TGTGCCAGCAGCTTAGATCAGGAGACCCAGTACTTC	CASSLDQETQYF
TRBV11-3	.	TRBJ2-5	.	TGTGCCAGCAGCTTAGGCGGGACAGCTAAAGAGACCCAGTACTTC	CASSLGGTAKETQYF
TRBV5-4	.	TRBJ1-2	.	TGTGCCAGCAGCGTAGACAGGAATGGGGGCTACACCTTC	CASSVDRNGGYTF
TRBV2	.	TRBJ2-5	TRBD1	TGTGCCAGCAGTGACTTGACAGGGGCCCAAGAGACCCAGTACTTC	CASSDLTGAQETQYF
TRBV5-5	.	TRBJ2-5	TRBD2	TGTGCCAGCAGCCCCCCCTTTGGGGGAGGGGAGACCCAGTACTTC	CASSPPFGGGETQYF
TRBV7-9	many	TRBJ1-6	TRBD1	TGTGCCAGCAGCTTAGGGGGTGGGACAGCCAATTCACCCCTCCACTTT	CASSLGGGTANSPLHF
TRBV27	.	TRBJ2-7	TRBD1	TGTGCCACCTCCGGACAGGGGGCCGACGAGCAGTACTTC	CATSGQGADEQYF
TRBV6-5	.	TRBJ1-1	.	TGTGCCAGCAGTTACCTCGGTTATATGAACACTGAAGCTTTCTTT	CASSYLGYMNTEAFF
TRBV19	.	TRBJ2-1	.	TGTGCCAGTAAGTTTGCGGACCGGGGTGAGCAGTTCTTC	CASKFADRGEQFF
TRBV18	.	TRBJ1-1	.	TGTGCCAGCTCACCTACAGGGCAGAACACTGAAGCTTTCTTT	CASSPTGQNTEAFF
TRBV10-3	.	TRBJ1-3	TRBD1	TGTGCCATCAGTGACGTCAGGACAGGGGGCTTTGGAAACACCATATATTTT	CAISDVRTGGFGNTIYF
TRBV18	.	TRBJ2-5	TRBD2	TGTGCCAGCTCACCACCGGGACTAGCGGGGGGAATCCAAGAGACCCAGTACTTC	CASSPPGLAGGIQETQYF
TRBV7-2	few	TRBJ1-3	.	TGTGCCAGCAGCTTGTCATCTGGAAACACCATATATTTT	CASSLSSGNTIYF
TRBV11-2	.	TRBJ2-1	TRBD2	TGTGCCAGCAGCTTAGACCCCCAGACTAGCGGGTCCTACAATGAGCAGTTCTTC	CASSLDPQTSGSYNEQFF
TRBV7-9	.	TRBJ1-1	.	TGTGCCAGCAGCTTACCAGGGTCGACGAACACTGAAGCTTTCTTT	CASSLPGSTNTEAFF
TRBV15	.	TRBJ2-1	TRBD1	TGTGCCACCAGCAGACCGGGACAGGGGGTCGTCAATGAGCAGTTCTTC	CATSRPGQGVVNEQFF
TRBV5-1	few	TRBJ2-2	.	TGCGCCAGCAGCTTGGACAGGGTGCCCGGGGAGCTGTTTTTT	CASSLDRVPGELFF
TRBV7-9	once	TRBJ1-1	.	TGTGCCAGCAGTCTTATGGGAGCTGGGACTGAAGCTTTCTTT	CASSLMGAGTEAFF
TRBV7-9	.	TRBJ2-7	.	TGTGCCAGCAGTTACGATAGCGCGGGGGCGCGAGAGCAGTACTTC	CASSYDSAGAREQYF
TRBV7-2	.	TRBJ1-5	.	TGTGCCAGCAGCGTACAGGGAAATCAGCCCCAGCATTTT	CASSVQGNQPQHF
TRBV18	.	TRBJ2-7	.	TGTGCCAGCTCACCGGGGGCCTCTTTCTACGAGCAGTACTTC	CASSPGASFYEQYF
TRBV10-3	once	TRBJ2-2	TRBD1	TGTGCCACGGGCTACGGGACAGGGGACACCGGGGAGCTGTTTTTT	CATGYGTGDTGELFF